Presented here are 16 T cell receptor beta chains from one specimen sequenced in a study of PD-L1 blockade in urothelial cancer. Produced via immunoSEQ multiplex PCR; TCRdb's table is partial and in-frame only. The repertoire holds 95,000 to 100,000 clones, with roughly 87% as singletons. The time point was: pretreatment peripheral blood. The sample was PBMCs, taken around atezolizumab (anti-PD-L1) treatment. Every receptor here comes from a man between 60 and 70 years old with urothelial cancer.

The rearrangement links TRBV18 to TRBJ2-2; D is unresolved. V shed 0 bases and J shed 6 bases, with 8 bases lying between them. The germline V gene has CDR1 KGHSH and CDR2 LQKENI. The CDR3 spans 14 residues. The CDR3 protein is CASSPPVDSGELFF. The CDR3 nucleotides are TGTGCCAGCTCACCACCCGTAGATTCCGGGGAGCTGTTTTTT. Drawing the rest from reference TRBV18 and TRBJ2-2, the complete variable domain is NAGVMQNPRHLVRRRGQEARLRCSPMKGHSHVYWYRQLPEEGLKFMVYLQKENIIDESGMPKERFSAEFPKEGPSILRIQQVVRGDSAAYFCASSPPVDSGELFFGEGSRLTVL.

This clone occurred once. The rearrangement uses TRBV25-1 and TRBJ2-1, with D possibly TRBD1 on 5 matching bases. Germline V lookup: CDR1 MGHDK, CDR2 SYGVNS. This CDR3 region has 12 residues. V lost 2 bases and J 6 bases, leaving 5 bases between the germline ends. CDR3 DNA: TGTGCCAGCAGTGAAAGGGGCAATGAGCAGTTCTTC. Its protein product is CASSERGNEQFF.

The CDR3 loop is CASRTFQGAGFEAFF. The CDR3 region has the DNA TGCGCCAGCAGGACGTTCCAGGGGGCCGGGTTTGAAGCTTTCTTT. The chain employs TRBV5-1 and TRBJ1-1, with 8 bases identical to TRBD1. The CDR3 length is 15 residues. J lost 7 bases, V lost 5 bases, and 13 bases had no gene match. Germline V gene lookup returns CDR1 SGHRS and CDR2 YFSETQ.

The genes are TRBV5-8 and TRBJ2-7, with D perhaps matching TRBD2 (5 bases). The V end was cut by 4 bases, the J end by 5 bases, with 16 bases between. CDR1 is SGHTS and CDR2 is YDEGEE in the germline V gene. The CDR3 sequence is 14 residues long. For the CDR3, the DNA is TGTGCCAGCAGCGCGGAGGAAGGAAAGGACGAGCAGTACTTC. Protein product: CASSAEEGKDEQYF.

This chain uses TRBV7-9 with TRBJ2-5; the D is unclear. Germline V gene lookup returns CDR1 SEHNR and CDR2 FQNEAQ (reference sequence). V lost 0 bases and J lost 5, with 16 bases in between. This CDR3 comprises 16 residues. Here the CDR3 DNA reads TGTGCCAGCAGCTTAGCGCTGATCAACCCCGCGGAGACCCAGTACTTC. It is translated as CASSLALINPAETQYF.

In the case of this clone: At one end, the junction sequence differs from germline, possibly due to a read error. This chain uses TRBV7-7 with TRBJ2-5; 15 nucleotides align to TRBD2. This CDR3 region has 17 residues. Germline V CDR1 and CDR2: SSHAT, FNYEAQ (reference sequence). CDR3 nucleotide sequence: TGTGCTAGCAGCCCCGGACTAGCGGGAGGGCCAAGAGAGACCCAGTACTTC. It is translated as CASSPGLAGGPRETQYF.

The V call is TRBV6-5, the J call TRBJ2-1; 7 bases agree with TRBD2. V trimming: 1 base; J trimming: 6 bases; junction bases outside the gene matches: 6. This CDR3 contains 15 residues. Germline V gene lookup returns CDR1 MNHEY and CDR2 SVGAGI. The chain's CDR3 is CASSYLGGVPNEQFF. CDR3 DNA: TGTGCCAGCAGTTACTTGGGGGGGGTCCCCAATGAGCAGTTCTTC.

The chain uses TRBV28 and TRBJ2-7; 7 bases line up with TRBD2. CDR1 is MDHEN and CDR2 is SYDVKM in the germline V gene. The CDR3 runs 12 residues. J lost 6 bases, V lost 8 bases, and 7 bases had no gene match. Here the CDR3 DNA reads TGTGCCAGCGGGGCCGGGAGGCGCGAGCAGTACTTC. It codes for CASGAGRREQYF.

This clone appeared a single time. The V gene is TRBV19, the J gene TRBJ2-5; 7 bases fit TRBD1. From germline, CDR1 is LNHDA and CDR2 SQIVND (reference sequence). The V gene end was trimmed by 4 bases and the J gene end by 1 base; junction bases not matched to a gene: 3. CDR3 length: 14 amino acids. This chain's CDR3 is CASSTGQLQETQYF. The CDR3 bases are TGTGCCAGTAGTACGGGACAGCTCCAAGAGACCCAGTACTTC.

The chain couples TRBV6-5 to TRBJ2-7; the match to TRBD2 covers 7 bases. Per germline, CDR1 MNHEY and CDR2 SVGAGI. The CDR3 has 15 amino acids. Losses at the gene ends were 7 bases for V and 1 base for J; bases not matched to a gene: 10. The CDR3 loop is CASNGRGAGSYEQYF. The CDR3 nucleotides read TGTGCCAGCAATGGACGCGGAGCGGGATCCTACGAGCAGTACTTC.

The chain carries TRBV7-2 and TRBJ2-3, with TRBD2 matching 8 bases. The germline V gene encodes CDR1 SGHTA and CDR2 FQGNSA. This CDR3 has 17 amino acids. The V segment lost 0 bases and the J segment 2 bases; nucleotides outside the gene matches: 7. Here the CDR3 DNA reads TGTGCCAGCAGCTTAGCGCGGAGTAGCGGGACCACAGATACGCAGTATTTT. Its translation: CASSLARSSGTTDTQYF.

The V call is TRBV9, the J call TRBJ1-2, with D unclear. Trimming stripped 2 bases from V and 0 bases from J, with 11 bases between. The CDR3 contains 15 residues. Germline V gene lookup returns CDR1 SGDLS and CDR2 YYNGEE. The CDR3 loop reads CASSVGRPTNYGYTF. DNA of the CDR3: TGTGCCAGCAGCGTGGGCAGGCCGACTAACTATGGCTACACCTTC.

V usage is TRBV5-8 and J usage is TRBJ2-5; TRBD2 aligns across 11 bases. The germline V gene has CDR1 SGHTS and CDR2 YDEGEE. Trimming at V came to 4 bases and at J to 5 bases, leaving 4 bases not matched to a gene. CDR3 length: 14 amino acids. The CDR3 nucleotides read TGTGCCAGCAGCCGCGGGACTAGCGGTGAGACCCAGTACTTC. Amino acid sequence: CASSRGTSGETQYF.

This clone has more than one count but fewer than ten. CDR3 sequence (DNA): TGTGCCAGCAGCCAACAGGGTCCCTACGAGCAGTACTTC. Its translation: CASSQQGPYEQYF. This chain joins TRBV27 and TRBJ2-7, with D possibly TRBD1 on 6 matching bases. V lost 6 bases and J 2 bases, leaving 11 bases between the germline ends. CDR1 and CDR2 (germline): MNHEY, SMNVEV (reference sequence). This CDR3 comprises 13 residues.

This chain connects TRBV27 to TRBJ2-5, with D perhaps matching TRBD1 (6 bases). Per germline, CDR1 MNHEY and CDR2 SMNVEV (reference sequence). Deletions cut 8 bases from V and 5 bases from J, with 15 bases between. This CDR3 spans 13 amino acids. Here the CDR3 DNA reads TGTGCCAGCGGACTGTTTAGGGGGGAGACCCAGTACTTC. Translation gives CASGLFRGETQYF.

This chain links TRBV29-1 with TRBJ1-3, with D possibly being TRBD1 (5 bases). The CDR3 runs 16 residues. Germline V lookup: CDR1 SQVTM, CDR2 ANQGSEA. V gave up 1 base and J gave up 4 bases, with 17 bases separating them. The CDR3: CSVEGVKDSGGNTIYF. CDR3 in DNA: TGCAGCGTTGAAGGGGTTAAAGACAGTGGGGGAAACACCATATATTTT.